The 21 T cell receptor beta chains listed next were all sequenced from one sample in a study of shared clonotypes between healthy human individuals. Measured with immunoSEQ multiplex PCR; TCRdb has only the in-frame clones, and not every one. The table has more than 2 million clones, 93% seen once. It was CD45RO-negative cells, positively selected for CCR7, that made up naive CD8 cells, with terminally differentiated effector memory CD45RA+ cells excluded. Sequencing was done on a sample of naive CD8+ T cells from PBMCs. Every receptor here comes from a man between 18 and 29 years old in good health. Some clones in this sample may be carry-over from other donors' samples.

The V and J genes are TRBV25-1 and TRBJ2-2; D is unclear. Germline V gene data show CDR1 as MGHDK and CDR2 as SYGVNS. Trimming shortened V by 3 bases and J by 6 bases, and 5 bases separated the two germline ends. The CDR3 sequence is 12 residues long. The chain's CDR3 is CASSDGSGELFF. In DNA form, the CDR3 reads TGTGCCAGCAGTGATGGGTCCGGGGAGCTGTTTTTT.

The CDR3 sequence: CASSKADSSPTGGTADTGELFF. For the CDR3, the DNA is TGTGCCAGCAGCAAAGCGGACTCGTCCCCTACCGGCGGGACGGCAGACACCGGGGAGCTGTTTTTT. The rearrangement links TRBV21-1 to TRBJ2-2; TRBD2, the D gene given by the table, was not confirmed from the DNA. TRBV21-1 is a documented pseudogene. The CDR3 extends over 22 amino acids.

In this sample, this clone turned up once. Additional DNA sequences in this sample encode the identical CDR3. This chain joins TRBV14 and TRBJ1-2, with unresolved D. The germline gives CDR1 SGHDN, CDR2 FVKESK. The V end was cut by 1 base, the J end by 5 bases, with 8 bases between. The CDR3 consists of 13 residues. CDR3 residues: CASSQGLGYGYTF. In DNA, the CDR3 is TGTGCCAGCAGCCAAGGGCTCGGATATGGCTACACCTTC. Complete variable domain (other parts from reference TRBV14 and TRBJ1-2): EAGVTQFPSHSVIEKGQTVTLRCDPISGHDNLYWYRRVMGKEIKFLLHFVKESKQDESGMPNNRFLAERTGGTYSTLKVQPAELEDSGVYFCASSQGLGYGYTFGSGTRLTVV.

This clone was seen a single time. V is TRBV7-3 and J is TRBJ2-1; D perhaps matches TRBD1 (6 bases). CDR3 length: 15 residues. The germline gives CDR1 SGHTA, CDR2 FQGTGA. V lost 2 bases and J lost 2, with 10 bases in between. The CDR3 bases are TGTGCCAGCAGCTTAGTAGGGGGTCCCTACAATGAGCAGTTCTTC. Protein sequence: CASSLVGGPYNEQFF. Full variable domain (rest looked up from reference TRBV7-3 and TRBJ2-1): GAGVSQTPSNKVTEKGKYVELRCDPISGHTALYWYRQSLGQGPEFLIYFQGTGAADDSGLPNDRFFAVRPEGSVSTLKIQRTERGDSAVYLCASSLVGGPYNEQFFGPGTRLTVL.

The V gene is TRBV5-1, the J gene TRBJ2-7; weak D call: TRBD1 (5 bases). Deletions cut 4 bases from V and 2 bases from J, with 10 bases between. CDR3 length: 13 amino acids. Germline CDR1 SGHRS, CDR2 YFSETQ. CDR3 residues: CASSQSDTYEQYF. CDR3 DNA: TGCGCCAGCAGCCAATCGGACACCTACGAGCAGTACTTC.

The chain employs TRBV7-6 and TRBJ2-1; 8 nucleotides line up with TRBD2. The CDR3 is 18 amino acids. V lost 0 bases to trimming and J lost 5 bases; unmatched junction nucleotides: 12. Looked up from germline, CDR1 is SGHVS and CDR2 is FNYEAQ. This CDR3 reads CASSLALGWTSPDNEQFF. For the CDR3, the DNA is TGTGCCAGCAGCTTAGCGCTTGGATGGACTAGCCCCGACAATGAGCAGTTCTTC.

Remarks on this clone: The sample has other DNA sequences that encode this CDR3 too. The chain uses TRBV27 and TRBJ1-1; D gene uncertain. The CDR3 has 11 residues. The V gene lost 5 bases and the J gene lost 4 bases, with 5 bases spanning the gap. CDR1 is MNHEY, CDR2 SMNVEV, per germline (reference sequence). The CDR3: CASSVGTEAFF. The CDR3 coding sequence is TGTGCCAGCAGTGTCGGCACTGAAGCTTTCTTT.

CDR3 sequence: CSVPEGTEAFF. Here the CDR3 DNA reads TGCAGCGTTCCCGAGGGGACCGAAGCTTTCTTT. The V gene is TRBV29-1, the J gene TRBJ1-1; possibly TRBD1 for D (5 bases). CDR3 size: 11 residues. The germline V gene has CDR1 SQVTM and CDR2 ANQGSEA. Trimming left V 5 bases short and J 8 bases short, with 12 bases between.

The J gene is TRBJ2-3, the V gene TRBV7-2, with a tentative D call TRBD2 (5 bases). Between the trimmed V and J ends, which lost 0 bases and 0 bases, there was a span of 10 bases. The length of the CDR3 is 16 residues. The germline CDR1 and CDR2 sequences are SGHTA and FQGNSA. The CDR3 sequence is CASSLAVVASTDTQYF. The CDR3 DNA reads as TGTGCCAGCAGCTTAGCGGTCGTAGCGAGCACAGATACGCAGTATTTT.

The table lists this clone with a count of one. This sequence joins TRBV10-1 and TRBJ2-1; 12 bases are a match to TRBD2. CDR1 is WNHNN and CDR2 is SYGVQD in the germline V gene (reference sequence). The CDR3 has 15 residues. Germline trimming cut 5 bases from V and 8 bases from J; bases unmatched to any gene: 7. CDR3 protein: CASSTTSGSFDEQFF. In nucleotides, the CDR3 is TGCGCCAGCAGTACGACTAGCGGGAGCTTTGATGAGCAGTTCTTC.

V is TRBV5-5 and J is TRBJ2-7; D remains ambiguous. V lost 0 bases to trimming and J lost 0 bases, with 7 bases between them. The CDR3 is 14 amino acids. The germline V gene has CDR1 SGHKS and CDR2 YYEKEE (reference sequence). The CDR3 sequence is CASSLDRDSYEQYF. CDR3 bases: TGTGCCAGCAGCTTGGATAGGGACTCCTACGAGCAGTACTTC.

V is TRBV5-6 and J is TRBJ2-2, with 9 bases lining up with TRBD2. This CDR3 is 18 amino acids long. The V segment lost 3 bases and the J segment 6 bases; nucleotides outside the gene matches: 15. The germline gives CDR1 SGHDT, CDR2 YYEEEE. The DNA for the CDR3 is TGTGCCAGCAGCTGGGGGGTACAGCGGGAGGACGAGTCCGGGGAGCTGTTTTTT. Its translation is CASSWGVQREDESGELFF.

The chain recombines TRBV2 with TRBJ2-7, with 7 bases that match TRBD2. The trim removed 10 bases at V and 0 bases at J, leaving 9 bases unmatched. CDR1 is SNHLY and CDR2 is FYNNEI in the germline V gene. The CDR3 loop spans 14 amino acids. As DNA, the CDR3 is TGTGCCACAAGGGAGGGCTACATCTCCTACGAGCAGTACTTC. Amino acids: CATREGYISYEQYF.

The chain employs TRBV19 and TRBJ2-1; 7 bases line up with TRBD2. The V gene end was trimmed by 2 bases and the J gene end by 3 bases; junction bases not matched to a gene: 4. The CDR3 spans 15 residues. The germline gives CDR1 LNHDA, CDR2 SQIVND (reference sequence). The CDR3 spells CASSIISGRYNEQFF. CDR3 nucleotides: TGTGCCAGTAGTATAATTAGCGGGCGCTACAATGAGCAGTTCTTC.

The genes are TRBV19 and TRBJ1-1; D possibly corresponds to TRBD1 (5 bases). The CDR3 is 14 residues long. V shed 2 bases and J shed 4 bases, with 11 bases lying between them. The V gene's germline CDR1 is LNHDA and CDR2 SQIVND (reference sequence). In DNA form, the CDR3 reads TGTGCCAGTAGTATAAATGTCGGGGGCACTGAAGCTTTCTTT. Translation gives CASSINVGGTEAFF.

A note on this clone: The identical CDR3 is also encoded by other nucleotide sequences in the sample. The J gene is TRBJ2-2, the V gene TRBV29-1; TRBD1 matches at 9 bases. The CDR3 length is 13 residues. The junction had 0 bases not matched to a gene; V was cut back by 6 bases and J by 1 base. The germline CDR1 and CDR2 sequences are SQVTM and ANQGSEA. The CDR3 bases are TGCAGCGTGGGACAGGGGAACACCGGGGAGCTGTTTTTT. Amino acids: CSVGQGNTGELFF.

The chain has TRBV7-6 and TRBJ1-5; 7 bases map to TRBD1. Germline V lookup: CDR1 SGHVS, CDR2 FNYEAQ. This CDR3 region has 15 residues. J was trimmed by 2 bases and V by 2 bases; bases with no gene match: 3. The CDR3 DNA reads TGTGCCAGCAGCTTAACTCAGGGGGGCAATCAGCCCCAGCATTTT. Amino acids: CASSLTQGGNQPQHF.

The chain couples TRBV7-9 to TRBJ2-3, with TRBD2 as a possible D gene (6 bases). V lost 2 bases and J 6 bases, leaving 27 bases between the germline ends. CDR3 size: 19 residues. Germline CDR1 is SEHNR and CDR2 is FQNEAQ (reference sequence). The CDR3 region is CASSLPPGLTLMTHDTQYF. The CDR3 bases are TGTGCCAGCAGCTTACCCCCGGGACTCACCCTGATGACCCATGATACGCAGTATTTT.

The CDR3 DNA sequence: TGTGCCAGCACCCGAGAGCGTTGGACAGATACGCAGTATTTT. Protein product: CASTRERWTDTQYF. The V gene is TRBV28, the J gene TRBJ2-3; no clear D gene. Germline lookup yields CDR1 MDHEN and CDR2 SYDVKM. The V gene lost 7 bases and the J gene lost 3 bases, with 14 bases spanning the gap. This CDR3 comprises 14 residues.

The CDR3 coding sequence is TGTGCCAGCGCTGGACTAGCGGGAAACGAGCAGTACTTC. Residues: CASAGLAGNEQYF. This chain links TRBV9 with TRBJ2-7; TRBD2 aligns across 12 bases. Germline V gene lookup returns CDR1 SGDLS and CDR2 YYNGEE. This CDR3 region has 13 residues. Trimming at V came to 7 bases and at J to 5 bases, leaving 4 bases not matched to a gene.

The rearrangement links TRBV6-1 to TRBJ2-1; TRBD2 agrees at 9 bases. The V segment lost 0 bases and the J segment 8 bases; nucleotides outside the gene matches: 11. The CDR3 sequence is 17 residues long. The germline gives CDR1 MNHNS, CDR2 SASEGT. CDR3 protein: CASSEALWREGPDEQFF. As DNA, the CDR3 is TGTGCCAGCAGTGAAGCGCTTTGGCGGGAGGGCCCCGATGAGCAGTTCTTC.